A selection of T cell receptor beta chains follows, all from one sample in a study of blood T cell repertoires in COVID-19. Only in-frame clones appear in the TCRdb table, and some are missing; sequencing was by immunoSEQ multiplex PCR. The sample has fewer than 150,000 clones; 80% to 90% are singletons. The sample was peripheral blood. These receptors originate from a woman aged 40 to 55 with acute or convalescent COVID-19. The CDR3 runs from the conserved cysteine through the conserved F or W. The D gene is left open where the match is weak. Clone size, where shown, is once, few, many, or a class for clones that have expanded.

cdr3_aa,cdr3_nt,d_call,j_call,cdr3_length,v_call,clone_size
CASSLEGQGKNTEAFF,TGCGCCAGCAGCTTGGAGGGACAGGGAAAGAACACTGAAGCTTTCTTT,TRBD1,TRBJ1-1,16,TRBV5-1,NA
CSVHSGTDTEAFF,TGCAGCGTCCACTCCGGGACAGACACTGAAGCTTTCTTT,TRBD1,TRBJ1-1,13,TRBV29-1,NA
CASSPTWGRAYEQFF,TGTGCCAGCTCACCAACATGGGGCAGGGCGTATGAGCAGTTCTTC,NA,TRBJ2-1,15,TRBV18,NA
CASGLVRPGDSGANVLTF,TGTGCTAGTGGTTTGGTACGTCCCGGTGACTCTGGGGCCAACGTCCTGACTTTC,NA,TRBJ2-6,18,TRBV12-5,NA
CASSLGGGPGYTDTQYF,TGTGCCAGCAGTTTAGGTGGGGGCCCGGGGTACACAGATACGCAGTATTTT,NA,TRBJ2-3,17,TRBV27,NA
CASSVGQGRSTGETQYF,TGTGCCAGCAGCGTGGGACAGGGACGATCAACGGGAGAGACCCAGTACTTC,TRBD1,TRBJ2-5,17,TRBV9,NA
CSVVPGQGNYGYTF,TGCAGCGTTGTTCCGGGACAGGGAAACTATGGCTACACCTTC,TRBD1,TRBJ1-2,14,TRBV29-1,NA
CASAAWGDYGDEQFF,TGTGCCAGCGCGGCTTGGGGGGACTACGGGGATGAGCAGTTCTTC,TRBD2,TRBJ2-1,15,TRBV6-5,NA
CASSSASGETDTQYF,TGTGCCAGCAGTTCCGCTAGCGGGGAGACAGATACGCAGTATTTT,TRBD2,TRBJ2-3,15,TRBV28,NA
CAWRAADTYYGYTF,TGTGCCTGGAGGGCCGCCGACACGTACTATGGCTACACCTTC,NA,TRBJ1-2,14,TRBV30,few
CASSFGRGVNEKLFF,TGCGCCAGCAGCTTTGGGAGGGGTGTGAATGAAAAACTGTTTTTT,NA,TRBJ1-4,15,TRBV5-1,once
CAIYPEQYF,TGTGCCATCTATCCCGAGCAGTACTTC,NA,TRBJ2-7,9,TRBV12-3/TRBV12-4,NA
CASSVIGGDGGYTF,TGTGCCAGCAGTGTCATAGGGGGCGACGGTGGCTACACCTTC,TRBD1,TRBJ1-2,14,TRBV6-4,NA
CSVGGWGNQPQHF,TGCAGCGTTGGAGGGTGGGGCAATCAGCCCCAGCATTTT,NA,TRBJ1-5,13,TRBV29-1,NA
CASSEINTEAFF,TGTGCCAGCAGCGAGATAAACACTGAAGCTTTCTTT,NA,TRBJ1-1,12,TRBV21-1,NA
CAWSEKGTGDSYEQYF,TGTGCCTGGAGTGAAAAAGGGACAGGGGACTCCTACGAGCAGTACTTC,TRBD1,TRBJ2-7,16,TRBV30,NA
CASSLSGLNEQFF,TGTGCCAGCAGTTTATCAGGACTCAATGAGCAGTTCTTC,NA,TRBJ2-1,13,TRBV27,NA
CASSTPGLVTDTQYF,TGTGCCAGCAGTACCCCGGGACTCGTCACAGATACGCAGTATTTT,NA,TRBJ2-3,15,TRBV28,NA
CASSLVVTGTYNEQFF,TGCGCCAGCAGCTTGGTCGTGACAGGGACCTACAATGAGCAGTTCTTC,TRBD1,TRBJ2-1,16,TRBV5-1,NA
CASSPLNEQFF,TGTGCCAGCAGTCCCCTGAATGAGCAGTTCTTC,NA,TRBJ2-1,11,TRBV6-2/TRBV6-3,NA
CASRRTVPMNTEAFF,TGTGCCAGTAGGCGGACAGTCCCAATGAACACTGAAGCTTTCTTT,NA,TRBJ1-1,15,TRBV19,NA
CASSQETGTEAFF,TGCGCCAGCAGCCAAGAAACGGGTACTGAAGCTTTCTTT,NA,TRBJ1-1,13,TRBV4-3,NA
CATHSQVVETQYF,TGTGCCACCCACTCCCAGGTTGTAGAGACCCAGTACTTC,NA,TRBJ2-5,13,TRBV6-1,NA
CASSQAIWGLNTEAFF,TGTGCCAGCAGCCAAGCCATCTGGGGCTTGAACACTGAAGCTTTCTTT,NA,TRBJ1-1,16,TRBV4-2,few
CASSYSELGRYEQFF,TGTGCCAGCAGTTACTCGGAGTTGGGTCGGTATGAGCAGTTCTTC,NA,TRBJ2-1,15,TRBV6-2/TRBV6-3,NA
CASSYLTNEKLFF,TGTGCCAGCAGTTACCTAACTAATGAAAAACTGTTTTTT,NA,TRBJ1-4,13,TRBV6-2/TRBV6-3,once
CASSSSPGTATEAFF,TGTGCCAGCAGCTCCTCCCCCGGGACAGCCACTGAAGCTTTCTTT,TRBD1,TRBJ1-1,15,TRBV7-3,NA
CAWSEQENEKLFF,TGTGCCTGGAGTGAACAGGAGAATGAAAAACTGTTTTTT,NA,TRBJ1-4,13,TRBV30,NA
CASRNRGEPLHF,TGTGCCAGCAGGAACAGGGGGGAACCCCTCCACTTT,TRBD1,TRBJ1-6,12,TRBV7-2,few
CASIETSENYNEQFF,TGTGCCAGCATCGAGACTAGCGAGAACTACAATGAGCAGTTCTTC,TRBD2,TRBJ2-1,15,TRBV7-2,NA
CASSQDYLQGVNYGYTF,TGTGCCAGCAGCCAAGATTACTTACAGGGGGTTAACTATGGCTACACCTTC,TRBD1,TRBJ1-2,17,TRBV3-1/TRBV3-2,NA
CASRRLAGEYNEQFF,TGCGCCAGCCGCCGACTAGCGGGAGAGTACAATGAGCAGTTCTTC,TRBD2,TRBJ2-1,15,TRBV5-1,NA
CASSPTGYSEKLFF,TGTGCCAGCAGCCCGACAGGCTATAGTGAAAAACTGTTTTTT,NA,TRBJ1-4,14,TRBV7-9,NA
CASSVRDSLNEKLFF,TGTGCCAGCAGTGTGCGGGACAGCCTTAATGAAAAACTGTTTTTT,TRBD1,TRBJ1-4,15,TRBV25-1,NA
CAISVGRGNGNIQYF,TGTGCCATCAGTGTTGGACGGGGAAACGGAAACATTCAGTACTTC,NA,TRBJ2-4,15,TRBV10-3,NA
CATSVTGWNQPQHF,TGTGCCACCAGTGTGACAGGGTGGAATCAGCCCCAGCATTTT,TRBD1,TRBJ1-5,14,TRBV24-1,NA
CAISRTDRGNGYTF,TGTGCCATCAGTAGAACGGACAGGGGGAATGGCTACACCTTC,TRBD1,TRBJ1-2,14,TRBV10-3,NA
CSARKQAEAFF,TGCAGTGCTAGAAAACAGGCCGAAGCTTTCTTT,NA,TRBJ1-1,11,TRBV20-1,NA
CASRGQGASYGYTF,TGTGCCAGTAGAGGACAGGGGGCTTCCTATGGCTACACCTTC,TRBD1,TRBJ1-2,14,TRBV19,NA
CASSAYLSTEAFF,TGTGCCAGCAGCGCCTACCTGAGCACTGAAGCTTTCTTT,NA,TRBJ1-1,13,TRBV5-6,NA
CAWSAPMSRVRYQPQHF,TGTGCCTGGAGTGCACCAATGAGCCGAGTGCGGTATCAGCCCCAGCATTTT,NA,TRBJ1-5,17,TRBV30,NA
CASSFRPGGADEQYF,TGTGCCAGCAGTTTTAGGCCAGGGGGCGCGGACGAGCAGTACTTC,TRBD1,TRBJ2-7,15,TRBV27,once
CASSLWGVGNQPQHF,TGTGCCAGCAGTTTATGGGGAGTTGGCAATCAGCCCCAGCATTTT,NA,TRBJ1-5,15,TRBV27,NA
CASSVGLARTDTQYF,TGTGCCAGCAGCGTGGGACTAGCCCGCACAGATACGCAGTATTTT,TRBD2,TRBJ2-3,15,TRBV9,few
CASSSQSVGSSYNSPLHF,TGTGCCAGCAGTTCGCAGTCAGTCGGGAGCTCCTATAATTCACCCCTCCACTTT,NA,TRBJ1-6,18,TRBV28,NA
CASSFSPNQPQHF,TGTGCCAGCAGCTTCAGTCCAAATCAGCCCCAGCATTTT,NA,TRBJ1-5,13,TRBV5-6,NA
CARSRGAGANYGYTF,TGTGCCAGAAGCCGGGGGGCAGGTGCTAACTATGGCTACACCTTC,NA,TRBJ1-2,15,TRBV5-3,NA
CASSLDPNRGVDEQFF,TGTGCCAGCAGCTTAGATCCGAACAGGGGAGTGGATGAGCAGTTCTTC,TRBD1,TRBJ2-1,16,TRBV11-2,NA
CASSQDGGGIQYF,TGCGCCAGCAGCCAAGACGGAGGTGGCATTCAGTACTTC,NA,TRBJ2-4,13,TRBV4-3,once
CASSPHWTSGGNEQFF,TGTGCCAGCAGTCCACACTGGACTAGCGGGGGGAATGAGCAGTTCTTC,TRBD2,TRBJ2-1,16,TRBV28,NA
CASSSGTGGSGGNQPQHF,TGTGCCAGCAGTTCCGGGACAGGGGGCTCAGGGGGTAATCAGCCCCAGCATTTT,TRBD1,TRBJ1-5,18,TRBV28,NA
CASSLGPHSTDTQYF,TGTGCCAGCAGTTTAGGGCCTCATAGCACAGATACGCAGTATTTT,NA,TRBJ2-3,15,TRBV27,NA
CASNAGWGGELFF,TGTGCCAGCAACGCGGGATGGGGCGGGGAGCTGTTTTTT,NA,TRBJ2-2,13,TRBV27,NA
CASSSMGGDTQYF,TGTGCCAGCAGTTCAATGGGGGGAGATACGCAGTATTTT,NA,TRBJ2-3,13,TRBV12-3/TRBV12-4,NA
CASSPLPGHSANYGYTF,TGTGCCAGCTCACCACTCCCGGGACACTCAGCTAACTATGGCTACACCTTC,NA,TRBJ1-2,17,TRBV18,NA
CASSPRMRYEQYF,TGTGCCAGCAGCCCCCGAATGCGCTACGAGCAGTACTTC,NA,TRBJ2-7,13,TRBV11-2,NA
CASSPSGGARLGSGANVLTF,TGTGCCAGCAGCCCTAGCGGGGGGGCTCGGCTTGGCTCTGGGGCCAACGTCCTGACTTTC,TRBD2,TRBJ2-6,20,TRBV7-8,NA
CATSLEGGRETQYF,TGTGCCACCAGCCTCGAAGGGGGTAGAGAGACCCAGTACTTC,NA,TRBJ2-5,14,TRBV15,NA
CASSRDRDRQPQHF,TGTGCCAGCAGCCGGGACAGGGATCGTCAGCCCCAGCATTTT,TRBD1,TRBJ1-5,14,TRBV6-5,NA